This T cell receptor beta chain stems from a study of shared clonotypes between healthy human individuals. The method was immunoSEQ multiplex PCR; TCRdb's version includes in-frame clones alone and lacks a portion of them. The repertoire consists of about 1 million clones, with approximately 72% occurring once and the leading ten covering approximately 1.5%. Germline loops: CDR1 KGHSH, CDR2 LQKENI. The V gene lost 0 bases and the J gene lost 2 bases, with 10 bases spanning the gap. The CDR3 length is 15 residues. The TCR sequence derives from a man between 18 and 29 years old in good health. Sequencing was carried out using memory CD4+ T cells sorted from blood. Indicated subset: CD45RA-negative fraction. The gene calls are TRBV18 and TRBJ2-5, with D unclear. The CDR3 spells CASSPPSLQQETQYF. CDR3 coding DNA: TGTGCCAGCTCACCACCAAGTCTACAGCAAGAGACCCAGTACTTC.